The 8 T cell receptor beta chains below were found in one sample sequenced in a study of blood T cell repertoires in COVID-19 (dated by TCRdb to the early 2020s). Library generation was performed with the immunoSEQ multiplex PCR assay. TCRdb holds this immuneACCESS table with in-frame rearrangements only. Some clones are missing; in checked studies, unresolved V genes explain under half, and the rest has no known cause. The sample has 200,000 to 300,000 clones on record, approximately 90% of them singletons. The ten largest make up approximately 3.7% of the sample. Source material: PBMCs or T cells enriched from blood (not recorded which). These receptors were collected from a young woman who had recovered from COVID-19.

The chain links TRBV5-1 to TRBJ2-2, with TRBD2 matching 8 bases. From germline, CDR1 is SGHRS and CDR2 YFSETQ. V lost 0 bases, J lost 6 bases, and 4 bases stayed unmatched. This CDR3 is built from 15 residues. The CDR3 is CASSLVAGLAGELFF. For the CDR3, the DNA is TGCGCCAGCAGCTTGGTAGCGGGATTGGCCGGGGAGCTGTTTTTT.

This rearrangement joins TRBV21-1 to TRBJ1-2; TRBD1, the table's D call, was not compared with the DNA. TRBV21-1 is termed a pseudogene. CDR3 length: 14 amino acids. The CDR3 nucleotides are TGTGCCAGCAGCAATCCACGGCAGGGTTATGGCTACACCTTC. This codes for CASSNPRQGYGYTF.

This chain connects TRBV10-2 to TRBJ1-1; 9 nucleotides line up with TRBD1. The CDR3 runs to 13 residues. The germline gives CDR1 WSHSY, CDR2 SAAADI. Trimming cost V 6 bases and J 4 bases; bases outside gene matches: 3. The CDR3 bases are TGCGCCAGCAGCGTGACAGGGGGCACTGAAGCTTTCTTT. Protein sequence: CASSVTGGTEAFF.

The chain employs TRBV5-6 and TRBJ1-2; 8 bases fit TRBD1. The length of the CDR3 is 14 residues. V dropped 4 bases and J dropped 2; count of bases not matched to a gene: 4. Germline loops: CDR1 SGHDT, CDR2 YYEEEE. The CDR3 is CASSVWTGNYGYTF. Here the CDR3 DNA reads TGTGCCAGCAGCGTGTGGACAGGGAACTATGGCTACACCTTC.

The V call is TRBV4-3, the J call TRBJ1-1; D gene unclear. The CDR3 length is 16 residues. Trimming took off 3 bases at V and 4 bases at J, with 18 bases between the two ends. Germline-derived CDR1 and CDR2 are LGHNA and YSLEER. The CDR3 coding sequence is TGCGCCAGCAGCCACGAAATCCGGGTATCGGGCACTGAAGCTTTCTTT. This encodes CASSHEIRVSGTEAFF.

The chain is built from TRBV11-2 and TRBJ1-2; 8 bases map to TRBD1. Germline trimming cut 4 bases from V and 8 bases from J; bases unmatched to any gene: 9. The CDR3 has 14 residues. Germline V gene sequence: CDR1 SGHAT, CDR2 FQNNGV. The CDR3 DNA follows: TGTGCCAGCAGCTCCCTCAGGGGGCGTATAGGCTACACCTTC. It translates to CASSSLRGRIGYTF.

The chain carries TRBV30 and TRBJ2-5; 11 positions match TRBD1. The CDR3 has 14 amino acids. V was clipped by 7 bases and J by 5 bases; unmatched bases: 9. The germline gives CDR1 GTSNPN, CDR2 SVGIG (reference sequence). The CDR3 loop is CALLTGTGGETQYF. CDR3 nucleotides: TGTGCCTTGCTCACCGGGACAGGGGGGGAGACCCAGTACTTC.

The genes are TRBV6-6 and TRBJ1-1, with a possible D match to TRBD1 (6 bases). Germline V gene sequence: CDR1 MNHNY, CDR2 SVGAGI (reference sequence). This CDR3 contains 16 residues. V was shortened by 6 bases and J by 5 bases, with 22 bases between the two germline ends. CDR3 residues: CASSYTGTQGRTEAFF. The CDR3 bases are TGTGCCAGCAGCTATACCGGGACACAGGGAAGGACTGAAGCTTTCTTT.